These 30 T cell receptor beta chains share one sample of origin, sequenced in a study of blood T cell repertoires in COVID-19. The protocol was immunoSEQ multiplex PCR, while the TCRdb copy is restricted to in-frame clones and leaves out a portion. Of about 260,000 clones in the sample, more than 80% were seen once. Sequencing was carried out using PBMCs or T cells enriched from blood (not recorded which). These receptors all come from a man aged 50 to 60 who had been exposed to COVID-19.

V is TRBV19 and J is TRBJ1-5, with D unclear. In germline, CDR1 is LNHDA, CDR2 SQIVND (reference sequence). CDR3 length equals 15 residues. V gave up 3 bases and J gave up 5 bases, with 14 bases separating them. This CDR3 reads CASSIFLGSDQPQHF. CDR3 DNA sequence: TGTGCCAGTAGTATTTTTTTGGGGAGCGATCAGCCCCAGCATTTT.

The chain employs TRBV5-4 and TRBJ1-2, with TRBD1 matching over 9 bases. CDR3 length: 15 amino acids. The J segment lost 2 bases and the V segment lost 3 bases, leaving 5 bases of the junction unmatched. CDR1 and CDR2 (germline): SGHNT, YYREEE (reference sequence). CDR3 sequence: CASSSGTGKNYGYTF. The DNA of the CDR3 is TGTGCCAGCAGCTCCGGGACAGGGAAAAACTATGGCTACACCTTC.

The CDR3 is CASSYTTGAGSPLHF. The CDR3 nucleotides read TGTGCCAGCAGTTATACGACAGGGGCAGGTTCACCCCTCCACTTT. The rearrangement uses TRBV6-6 and TRBJ1-6; 8 bases are shared with TRBD1. Germline loops: CDR1 MNHNY, CDR2 SVGAGI (reference sequence). The CDR3 is 15 amino acids. V trimming: 3 bases; J trimming: 9 bases; junction bases outside the gene matches: 7.

The rearrangement joins TRBV7-2 to TRBJ2-1; 10 bases match TRBD2. Unmatched junction bases numbered 2, after V lost 0 bases and J lost 3 bases. CDR1 is SGHTA, CDR2 FQGNSA, per germline. The CDR3 is 16 amino acids. The CDR3 sequence is CASSLATSGNYNEQFF. The CDR3 DNA follows: TGTGCCAGCAGCTTAGCTACTAGCGGGAACTACAATGAGCAGTTCTTC.

The chain joins TRBV7-9 to TRBJ1-2; the D gene is possibly TRBD1 (5 bases). Germline CDR1 SEHNR, CDR2 FQNEAQ (reference sequence). Trimming shortened V by 3 bases and J by 4 bases, and 18 bases separated the two germline ends. The CDR3 extends over 16 amino acids. CDR3 loop: CASSLVFGGSVYGYTF. For the CDR3, the DNA is TGTGCCAGCAGCTTGGTGTTCGGGGGGAGCGTCTATGGCTACACCTTC.

This chain links TRBV29-1 with TRBJ1-2; a weak D match, TRBD1 (6 bases). In germline, CDR1 is SQVTM, CDR2 ANQGSEA. Trimming stripped 6 bases from V and 1 base from J, with 12 bases between. This CDR3 is built from 13 residues. Here the CDR3 reads CSVWTAFNYGYTF. CDR3 DNA sequence: TGCAGCGTGTGGACAGCGTTTAACTATGGCTACACCTTC. The full variable domain, with the rest looked up from reference TRBV29-1 and TRBJ1-2, is SAVISQKPSRDICQRGTSLTIQCQVDSQVTMMFWYRQQPGQSLTLIATANQGSEATYESGFVIDKFPISRPNLTFSTLTVSNMSPEDSSIYLCSVWTAFNYGYTFGSGTRLTVV.

The chain employs TRBV6-4 and TRBJ1-3; the match to TRBD1 covers 8 bases. Per germline, CDR1 MRHNA and CDR2 SNTAGT. CDR3 length equals 13 residues. J was trimmed by 6 bases and V by 3 bases; bases with no gene match: 1. The CDR3 protein is CASSEGQENTIYF. Written as DNA, the CDR3 is TGTGCCAGCAGTGAGGGACAGGAAAACACCATATATTTT.

The genes are TRBV5-1 and TRBJ2-3; a weak D match, TRBD1 (6 bases). Trimming removed 2 bases at V and 3 bases at J, with 10 bases between. Per the germline V gene, CDR1 is SGHRS and CDR2 is YFSETQ. CDR3 size: 14 residues. Written as DNA, the CDR3 is TGCGCCAGCAGCTTACAGGGATCAACAGATACGCAGTATTTT. Amino acids: CASSLQGSTDTQYF. The full variable domain, its missing parts supplied by reference TRBV5-1 and TRBJ2-3, is KAGVTQTPRYLIKTRGQQVTLSCSPISGHRSVSWYQQTPGQGLQFLFEYFSETQRNKGNFPGRFSGRQFSNSRSEMNVSTLELGDSALYLCASSLQGSTDTQYFGPGTRLTVL.

V usage is TRBV7-6 and J usage is TRBJ1-1; the D gene is possibly TRBD1 (5 bases). Trimming removed 2 bases at V and 0 bases at J, with 7 bases between. CDR3 length equals 14 residues. The germline V gene has CDR1 SGHVS and CDR2 FNYEAQ. The CDR3 sequence: CASSLSGLNTEAFF. CDR3 DNA sequence: TGTGCCAGCAGCTTATCAGGGTTGAACACTGAAGCTTTCTTT.

The chain recombines TRBV24-1 with TRBJ1-5; 7 bases fit TRBD1. The V segment lost 5 bases and the J segment 0 bases; nucleotides outside the gene matches: 6. The CDR3 has 16 residues. Germline loops: CDR1 KGHDR, CDR2 SFDVKD. Here the CDR3 DNA reads TGTGCCACCAGTGCCGCGGGACAGACTAGCAATCAGCCCCAGCATTTT. Translated: CATSAAGQTSNQPQHF.

The chain links TRBV7-8 to TRBJ2-2; D unresolved. The germline V and J ends were trimmed by 7 bases and 4 bases, with 16 bases remaining between them. CDR3 length equals 15 residues. CDR1 SGHVS and CDR2 FQNEAQ come from the germline V gene. The CDR3 region has the DNA TGTGCCAGCACGCTCCGGGTCCAAAGCACCGGGGAGCTGTTTTTT. Its protein product is CASTLRVQSTGELFF.

This chain uses TRBV12-3 or TRBV12-4 with TRBJ1-4, with no clear D. V was cut by 7 bases and J by 7 bases, with 13 bases left in between. This CDR3 spans 13 amino acids. CDR3 region: CASNYGIGEKLFF. As DNA, the CDR3 is TGTGCCAGCAACTACGGAATAGGTGAAAAACTGTTTTTT.

The chain uses TRBV10-2 and TRBJ2-7, with D unclear. The CDR3 length is 11 residues. V lost 6 bases and J lost 3, with 6 bases in between. The V gene's germline CDR1 is WSHSY and CDR2 SAAADI. In DNA, the CDR3 is TGCGCCAGCAGACACGTCTACGAGCAGTACGTC. It specifies CASRHVYEQYV.

The genes are TRBV2 and TRBJ2-7; possibly TRBD1 for D (6 bases). The CDR3 consists of 15 residues. Trimming stripped 2 bases from V and 0 bases from J, with 11 bases between. Germline CDR1 is SNHLY and CDR2 is FYNNEI. The CDR3 DNA follows: TGTGCCAGCAGTGAACCGGGACAAGCCTCCTACGAGCAGTACTTC. Its protein is CASSEPGQASYEQYF.

V and J are TRBV5-1 and TRBJ2-1; TRBD1 agrees at 9 bases. The CDR3 is made up of 17 amino acids. J gave up 8 bases and V 3 bases, and 15 bases lay outside the gene matches. Germline CDR1 reads SGHRS; CDR2 reads YFSETQ. CDR3 nucleotide sequence: TGCGCCAGCAGCTGGAGTGGGGGACAGGGAGGCTGGGATGAGCAGTTCTTC. It translates to CASSWSGGQGGWDEQFF. Filled out from reference TRBV5-1 and TRBJ2-1, the complete variable domain reads KAGVTQTPRYLIKTRGQQVTLSCSPISGHRSVSWYQQTPGQGLQFLFEYFSETQRNKGNFPGRFSGRQFSNSRSEMNVSTLELGDSALYLCASSWSGGQGGWDEQFFGPGTRLTVL.

J is TRBJ1-3 and V is TRBV27; D gene unclear. From germline, CDR1 is MNHEY and CDR2 SMNVEV (reference sequence). V was pared by 1 base and J by 0 bases, with 13 bases between. The CDR3 length is 17 residues. CDR3 sequence (DNA): TGTGCCAGCAGTTTATTTGGGGAGAGGCGCTCTGGAAACACCATATATTTT. Amino acid sequence: CASSLFGERRSGNTIYF.

This chain joins TRBV9 and TRBJ1-1, with unresolved D. Germline V gene data show CDR1 as SGDLS and CDR2 as YYNGEE. The CDR3 is 14 residues long. V lost 4 bases to trimming and J lost 3 bases, with 13 bases between them. CDR3: CASSIRGRDTEAFF. The CDR3 nucleotides are TGTGCCAGCAGCATCCGGGGTCGGGACACTGAAGCTTTCTTT.

This chain uses TRBV7-2 with TRBJ2-4; tentatively, D is TRBD2 (5 bases). The CDR3 loop spans 17 amino acids. V lost 0 bases and J lost 4, with 16 bases in between. From germline, CDR1 is SGHTA and CDR2 FQGNSA. CDR3 protein: CASSLADSVLGKNIQYF. CDR3 coding DNA: TGTGCCAGCAGCTTAGCGGATAGCGTTTTAGGTAAAAACATTCAGTACTTC.

The chain combines TRBV7-9 with TRBJ1-6; no clear D. The CDR3 is made up of 13 amino acids. Germline V gene sequence: CDR1 SEHNR, CDR2 FQNEAQ (reference sequence). V gave up 5 bases and J gave up 8 bases, with 10 bases separating them. Here the CDR3 reads CASSHPGDSPLHF. Here the CDR3 DNA reads TGTGCCAGCAGCCACCCCGGAGATTCACCCCTCCACTTT.

The chain couples TRBV19 to TRBJ2-2; TRBD1 is a possible D gene (6 bases). CDR3 length: 14 amino acids. The V end was cut by 4 bases, the J end by 6 bases, with 12 bases between. Germline loops: CDR1 LNHDA, CDR2 SQIVND (reference sequence). The CDR3: CASSTLRGPGELFF. CDR3 DNA: TGTGCCAGTAGTACACTCAGGGGACCCGGGGAGCTGTTTTTT.

The chain's CDR3 is CASSRLASNYGYTF. In DNA, the CDR3 is TGTGCCAGCAGCAGACTGGCCAGTAACTATGGCTACACCTTC. The chain joins TRBV21-1 to TRBJ1-2. TRBV21-1 is a recognized pseudogene. The CDR3 spans 14 residues.

This chain uses TRBV9 with TRBJ2-5, with 11 bases lining up with TRBD2. Looked up from germline, CDR1 is SGDLS and CDR2 is YYNGEE. The trim removed 2 bases at V and 4 bases at J, leaving 1 base unmatched. This CDR3 has 14 residues. CDR3 sequence: CASSVTSGGETQYF. The CDR3 DNA reads as TGTGCCAGCAGCGTTACTAGCGGGGGAGAGACCCAGTACTTC.

This clone was observed once. V and J are TRBV27 and TRBJ2-4; 8 bases agree with TRBD2. V was clipped by 5 bases and J by 0 bases; unmatched bases: 6. This CDR3 spans 16 amino acids. Germline values: CDR1 MNHEY, CDR2 SMNVEV (reference sequence). CDR3: CASSLGTSGAKNIQYF. In nucleotides, the CDR3 is TGTGCCAGCAGTCTCGGGACTAGTGGAGCCAAAAACATTCAGTACTTC.

The chain carries TRBV9 and TRBJ2-5; no reliable D call. The CDR3 totals 14 residues. With 4 bases removed from V and 5 bases from J, the gap between germline ends came to 15 bases. Germline V gives CDR1 SGDLS, CDR2 YYNGEE. CDR3 residues: CASSPLSVRETQYF. CDR3 bases: TGTGCCAGCAGCCCGCTCTCGGTTCGGGAGACCCAGTACTTC.

The V and J genes are TRBV5-8 and TRBJ2-3, with D tentatively TRBD2 (6 bases). V was cut by 3 bases and J by 2 bases, with 13 bases left in between. CDR3 size: 15 residues. From germline, CDR1 is SGHTS and CDR2 YDEGEE. The CDR3 sequence: CASSWGGGPTDTQYF. CDR3 nucleotide sequence: TGTGCCAGCAGCTGGGGAGGCGGCCCCACAGATACGCAGTATTTT.

To note about this clone: In the same sample, other DNA sequences code for this CDR3. The chain joins TRBV9 to TRBJ1-2, with TRBD1 identical over 9 bases. Germline V gene data show CDR1 as SGDLS and CDR2 as YYNGEE. This CDR3 has 14 residues. V shed 3 bases, J shed 5 bases, and the junction held 5 bases outside the gene matches. CDR3: CASSATGGSYGYTF. CDR3 nucleotides: TGTGCCAGCAGCGCTACAGGGGGCAGTTATGGCTACACCTTC.

The rearrangement links TRBV19 to TRBJ2-1; 16 bases map to TRBD2. The CDR3 sequence is 17 residues long. CDR1 LNHDA and CDR2 SQIVND come from the germline V gene (reference sequence). J was trimmed by 9 bases and V by 5 bases; bases with no gene match: 10. The CDR3 bases are TGTGCCAGTAGTGTGGGGACTAGCGGGAGGGCCGGTTTTGAGCAGTTCTTC. This codes for CASSVGTSGRAGFEQFF.

The count of this clone is one. The chain couples TRBV9 to TRBJ2-2, with D perhaps TRBD2 (6 bases). Germline V gene lookup returns CDR1 SGDLS and CDR2 YYNGEE. This CDR3 has 15 residues. Trimming stripped 0 bases from V and 7 bases from J, with 13 bases between. CDR3 region: CASSVGGSGNGELFF. CDR3 in DNA: TGTGCCAGCAGCGTAGGGGGTAGCGGAAACGGGGAGCTGTTTTTT.

CDR3 sequence reads: CASSEAATAEAFF. CDR3 sequence (DNA): TGTGCCAGCAGTGAAGCGGCGACAGCTGAAGCTTTCTTT. The V and J genes are TRBV2 and TRBJ1-1; perhaps TRBD1 as D (5 bases). Trimming took 0 bases from V and 6 from J, leaving 8 bases between them. This CDR3 contains 13 residues. The germline gives CDR1 SNHLY, CDR2 FYNNEI.

The chain is built from TRBV18 and TRBJ2-3; a weak D match, TRBD1 (6 bases). With 3 bases removed from V and 1 base from J, the gap between germline ends came to 11 bases. The CDR3 consists of 15 residues. Germline CDR1 reads KGHSH; CDR2 reads LQKENI. The CDR3 spells CASSPVQGRTDTQYF. Written as DNA, the CDR3 is TGTGCCAGCTCACCGGTGCAGGGGCGCACAGATACGCAGTATTTT.